A single sample gave rise to the 14 T cell receptor beta chains below, sequenced in a study of T-cell memory formation after mild COVID-19. Each CDR3 protein gets one entry after TCRdb re-called the 5' RACE reads with MiXCR. The data contain fewer than 450,000 distinct CDR3 sequences, 20% to 25% of them singletons. The sequenced material came from PBMCs or a T cell subset sorted from them (not recorded which). Source of these receptors: an adult woman who had mild COVID-19 (a few samples of this study predate the infection). Cell type and time point are not known.

The chain uses TRBV18 and TRBJ2-5, with unresolved D. The CDR3 runs to 14 residues. The germline V gene encodes CDR1 KGHSH and CDR2 LQKENI. V dropped 4 bases and J dropped 0 bases, with 9 bases sitting between them. CDR3 bases: TGTGCCAGCTCACTCCGGGCGGACCAAGAGACCCAGTACTTC. It is translated as CASSLRADQETQYF.

Many counts were recorded for this clonotype. CDR3 sequence (DNA): TGCAGTGCCCGAGGGGGGGGCTACACCTTC. This gives the protein CSARGGGYTF. The chain couples TRBV20-1 to TRBJ1-2; perhaps TRBD1 as D (6 bases). Trimming cost V 6 bases and J 8 bases, with 10 bases left between them. CDR3 length: 10 amino acids. Germline V lookup: CDR1 DFQATT, CDR2 SNEGSKA (reference sequence).

This clonotype was seen a few times. The gene calls are TRBV29-1 and TRBJ2-1; the D is unclear. This CDR3 has 11 amino acids. Germline CDR1 reads SQVTM; CDR2 reads ANQGSEA. V dropped 8 bases and J dropped 8 bases, with 13 bases sitting between them. CDR3 bases: TGCAGCTCCGAAGCGTATTATGAGCAGTTCTTC. It is translated as CSSEAYYEQFF.

This clonotype was recorded at least ten times. V gene TRBV5-4 combines with J gene TRBJ1-2; D perhaps matches TRBD1 (6 bases). Per the germline V gene, CDR1 is SGHNT and CDR2 is YYREEE (reference sequence). The V end was cut by 4 bases, the J end by 3 bases, with 13 bases between. The CDR3 is 14 amino acids. CDR3 nucleotides: TGTGCCAGCAGCCCGGAACAGGGCTACTATGGCTACACCTTC. Protein: CASSPEQGYYGYTF.

This clonotype was picked up many times. V is TRBV6-4 and J is TRBJ2-3; possible D gene TRBD1, 6 bases. V lost 6 bases and J 0 bases, leaving 13 bases between the germline ends. The CDR3 is 15 residues long. The V gene's germline CDR1 is MRHNA and CDR2 SNTAGT. The CDR3 DNA reads as TGTGCCAGCAGCAGGACAGACTCTAGCACAGATACGCAGTATTTT. Encoded protein: CASSRTDSSTDTQYF.

In its sample, this clonotype was seen a few times. The chain uses TRBV15 and TRBJ2-1, with 7 bases that match TRBD2. CDR1 is LNHNV, CDR2 YYDKDF, per germline (reference sequence). The CDR3 is made up of 14 amino acids. V shed 5 bases, J shed 0 bases, and the junction held 1 base outside the gene matches. The CDR3 spells CATSRLASYNEQFF. DNA of the CDR3: TGTGCCACCAGCCGACTAGCCTCCTACAATGAGCAGTTCTTC.

The chain is built from TRBV29-1 and TRBJ2-1, with 14 bases fitting TRBD2. This CDR3 region has 16 residues. Germline V gene data show CDR1 as SQVTM and CDR2 as ANQGSEA. V shed 4 bases and J 6 bases; nucleotides not matched to a gene: 8. CDR3: CSVVPGTSGRGNEQFF. In DNA form, the CDR3 reads TGCAGCGTTGTTCCCGGGACTAGCGGGAGAGGCAATGAGCAGTTCTTC.

The chain uses TRBV19 and TRBJ1-1; 12 bases map to TRBD1. The CDR3 runs to 15 residues. V lost 5 bases and J lost 8; bases outside the gene matches: 9. Germline V gene data show CDR1 as LNHDA and CDR2 as SQIVND (reference sequence). The CDR3: CASSVRDRGHREAFF. In DNA, the CDR3 is TGTGCCAGTAGTGTCCGGGACAGGGGGCACCGAGAAGCTTTCTTT.

The rearrangement links TRBV11-1 to TRBJ2-1; no firm D call. Trimming shortened V by 5 bases and J by 0 bases, and 11 bases separated the two germline ends. From germline, CDR1 is SGHAT and CDR2 FQDESV (reference sequence). This CDR3 is 15 amino acids long. CDR3 sequence: CASSPTSTSYNEQFF. The CDR3 DNA follows: TGTGCCAGCAGCCCAACAAGTACCTCCTACAATGAGCAGTTCTTC.

V usage is TRBV6-1 and J usage is TRBJ2-5, with D perhaps matching TRBD2 (6 bases). The CDR3 spans 13 residues. Germline assignment: CDR1 MNHNS and CDR2 SASEGT. The V end lost 7 bases, the J end lost 2 bases, and 11 bases lay between the germline ends. DNA for the CDR3: TGTGCCAGCACGGGGGAAATACAAGAGACCCAGTACTTC. It specifies CASTGEIQETQYF.

The genes are TRBV6-6 and TRBJ1-2; D is undetermined. This CDR3 is built from 14 residues. Germline V gene data show CDR1 as MNHNY and CDR2 as SVGAGI (reference sequence). The V end was cut by 6 bases, the J end by 2 bases, with 13 bases between. The CDR3 DNA follows: TGTGCCAGCAGACCCGCCAGGACGAACTATGGCTACACCTTC. It is translated as CASRPARTNYGYTF.

This clonotype was seen a few times. The chain couples TRBV30 to TRBJ2-1; TRBD2 aligns across 12 bases. The CDR3 sequence is 14 residues long. Germline CDR1 GTSNPN, CDR2 SVGIG (reference sequence). Trimming at V came to 3 bases and at J to 7 bases, leaving 4 bases not matched to a gene. CDR3 DNA: TGTGCCTGGAGCCGGACTAGCGGGATAAATGAGCAGTTCTTC. This encodes CAWSRTSGINEQFF.

CDR3 amino acids: CASSPSSRVRETQYF. The CDR3 DNA reads as TGTGCCAGCAGCCCATCGTCGCGGGTTCGGGAGACCCAGTACTTC. The gene calls are TRBV7-2 and TRBJ2-5; maybe TRBD2 (5 bases). This CDR3 is built from 15 residues. In germline, CDR1 is SGHTA, CDR2 FQGNSA. The V end was cut by 5 bases, the J end by 5 bases, with 18 bases between.

This clonotype was picked up a small number of times. The V gene is TRBV6-5, the J gene TRBJ2-1; D may be TRBD1 or TRBD2 (5 bases each). Germline loops: CDR1 MNHEY, CDR2 SVGAGI. V lost 6 bases to trimming and J lost 2 bases, with 17 bases between them. There are 16 residues in the CDR3. This chain's CDR3 is CASRDMGVGAYNEQFF. In nucleotides, the CDR3 is TGTGCCAGCAGGGACATGGGGGTCGGCGCCTACAATGAGCAGTTCTTC.